The clone carrying this TCR beta chain was seen a handful of times. The antigen remains unidentified. The sample comes from a study of CD8+ T cells in alopecia areata. Background on the study: Tofacitinib dosing lasted 6 to 18 months, which was then followed by 6 months off drug. Study-wide results and limits: TCRs were shared less clearly across patients than in mice, possibly for HLA-related reasons.

Lesional scalp punch biopsies and peripheral blood came from alopecia areata patients. Sorting separated CD4+ and CD8+ T cells out of PBMCs. CDR1 MGHDK and CDR2 SYGVNS come from the germline V gene. J gave up 6 bases and V 7 bases, and 2 bases lay outside the gene matches. CDR3 length: 12 amino acids. Sequencing relied on a cDNA template that was reverse transcribed from extracted RNA. Here immunoSEQ multiplex PCR was the method, and the copy in TCRdb shows in-frame clones only, minus some. The table has fewer than 200,000 clones, around 60% seen once. The receptor was isolated from a human donor with alopecia areata. The source material was CD4+ T cells sorted from blood, sampled at week 0. This chain links TRBV25-1 with TRBJ2-3; 9 bases align to TRBD1. The CDR3 loop is CASTGTGDTQYF. For the CDR3, the DNA is TGTGCCAGCACAGGGACAGGGGATACGCAGTATTTT.